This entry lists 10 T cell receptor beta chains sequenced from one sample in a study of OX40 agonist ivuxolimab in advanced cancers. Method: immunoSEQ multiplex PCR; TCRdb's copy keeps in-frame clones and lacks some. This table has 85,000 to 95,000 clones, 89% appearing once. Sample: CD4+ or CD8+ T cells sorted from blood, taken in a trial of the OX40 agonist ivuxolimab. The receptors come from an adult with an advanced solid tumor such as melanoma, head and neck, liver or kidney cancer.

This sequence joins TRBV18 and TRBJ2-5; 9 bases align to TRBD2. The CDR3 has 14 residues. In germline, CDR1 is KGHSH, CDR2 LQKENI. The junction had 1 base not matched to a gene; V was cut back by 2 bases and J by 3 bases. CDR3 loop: CASSPLAGEETQYF. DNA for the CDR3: TGTGCCAGCTCACCATTAGCGGGAGAAGAGACCCAGTACTTC.

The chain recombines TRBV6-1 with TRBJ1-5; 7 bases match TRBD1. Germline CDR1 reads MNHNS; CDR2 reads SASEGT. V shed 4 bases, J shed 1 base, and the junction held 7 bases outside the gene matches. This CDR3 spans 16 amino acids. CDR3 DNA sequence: TGTGCCAGCAGTGTAGATCCAGGGGGAAGCAATCAGCCCCAGCATTTT. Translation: CASSVDPGGSNQPQHF.

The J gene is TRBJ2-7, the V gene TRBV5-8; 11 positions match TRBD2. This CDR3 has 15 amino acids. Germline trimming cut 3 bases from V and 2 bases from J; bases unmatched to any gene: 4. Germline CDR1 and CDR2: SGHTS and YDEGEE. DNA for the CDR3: TGTGCCAGCAGCTCGGGACTAGCGGAGCCCTACGAGCAGTACTTC. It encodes CASSSGLAEPYEQYF.

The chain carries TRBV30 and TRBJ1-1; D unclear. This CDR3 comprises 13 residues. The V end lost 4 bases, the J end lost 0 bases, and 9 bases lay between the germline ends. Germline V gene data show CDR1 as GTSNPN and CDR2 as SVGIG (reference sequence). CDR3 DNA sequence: TGTGCCTGGACGGGTCAGTTGAACACTGAAGCTTTCTTT. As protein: CAWTGQLNTEAFF. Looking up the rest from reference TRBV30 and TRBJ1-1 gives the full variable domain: SQTIHQWPATLVQPVGSPLSLECTVEGTSNPNLYWYRQAAGRGLQLLFYSVGIGQISSEVPQNLSASRPQDRQFILSSKKLLLSDSGFYLCAWTGQLNTEAFFGQGTRLTVV.

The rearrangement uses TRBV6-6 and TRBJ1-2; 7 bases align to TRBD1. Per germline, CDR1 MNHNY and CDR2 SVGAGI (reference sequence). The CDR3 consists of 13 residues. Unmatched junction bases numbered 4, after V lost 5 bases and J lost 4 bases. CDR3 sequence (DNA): TGTGCCAGCAGTCAGGGGGTCGGCTATGGCTACACCTTC. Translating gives CASSQGVGYGYTF.

The CDR3 sequence: CASSLGQLSRGNQPQHF. The CDR3 DNA reads TGTGCCAGCAGCTTGGGACAGCTAAGTAGGGGCAATCAGCCCCAGCATTTT. The rearrangement links TRBV7-2 to TRBJ1-5; 7 bases align to TRBD1. CDR3 size: 17 residues. The ends lost 3 bases at V and 2 bases at J; junction bases unmatched: 10. Germline CDR1 is SGHTA and CDR2 is FQGNSA. Supplemented by reference TRBV7-2 and TRBJ1-5, the full variable domain reads GAGVSQSPSNKVTEKGKDVELRCDPISGHTALYWYRQSLGQGLEFLIYFQGNSAPDKSGLPSDRFSAERTGGSVSTLTIQRTQQEDSAVYLCASSLGQLSRGNQPQHFGDGTRLSIL.

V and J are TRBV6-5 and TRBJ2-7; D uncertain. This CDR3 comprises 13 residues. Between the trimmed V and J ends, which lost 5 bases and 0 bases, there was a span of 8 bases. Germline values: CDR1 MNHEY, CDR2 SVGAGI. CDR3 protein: CASSTVSSYEQYF. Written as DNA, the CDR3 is TGTGCCAGCAGTACGGTCAGCTCCTACGAGCAGTACTTC.

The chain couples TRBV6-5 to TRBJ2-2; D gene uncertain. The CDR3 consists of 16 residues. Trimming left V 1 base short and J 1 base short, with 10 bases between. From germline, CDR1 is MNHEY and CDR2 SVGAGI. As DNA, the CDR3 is TGTGCCAGCAGTTACTTAGGGTCGGGGAACACCGGGGAGCTGTTTTTT. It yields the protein CASSYLGSGNTGELFF.

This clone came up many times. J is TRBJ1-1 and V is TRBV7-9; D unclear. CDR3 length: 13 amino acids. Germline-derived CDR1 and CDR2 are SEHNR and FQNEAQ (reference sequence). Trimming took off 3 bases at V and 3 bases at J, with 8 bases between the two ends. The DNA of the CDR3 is TGTGCCAGCAGCTTTTCCGCAGACACTGAAGCTTTCTTT. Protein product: CASSFSADTEAFF. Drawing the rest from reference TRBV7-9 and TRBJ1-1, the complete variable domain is DTGVSQNPRHKITKRGQNVTFRCDPISEHNRLYWYRQTLGQGPEFLTYFQNEAQLEKSRLLSDRFSAERPKGSFSTLEIQRTEQGDSAMYLCASSFSADTEAFFGQGTRLTVV.

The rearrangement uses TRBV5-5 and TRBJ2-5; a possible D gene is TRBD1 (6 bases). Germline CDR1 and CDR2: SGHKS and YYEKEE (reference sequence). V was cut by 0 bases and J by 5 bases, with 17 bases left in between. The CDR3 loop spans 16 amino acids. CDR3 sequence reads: CASSLAAGAQIETQYF. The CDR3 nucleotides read TGTGCCAGCAGCTTGGCCGCAGGGGCCCAGATCGAGACCCAGTACTTC.